The following is a T cell receptor beta chain sequence with its context. The target antigen is unknown. This entry is derived from a study of graft-versus-host responses after intestinal transplantation. Study findings and constraints: Present in recipient marrow, GvH clones included some that appeared first in ileum or blood. Early post-transplant falls in HvG clones accompanied the peak levels of circulating GvH clones.

Assay: immunoSEQ multiplex PCR; the TCRdb copy retains only in-frame clones and omits some. The sample has approximately 88,000 clones; about nine tenths are singletons. With V trimmed by 5 bases and J by 1 base, 5 bases remained unmatched. CDR1 is SEHNR, CDR2 FQNEAQ, per germline (reference sequence). The CDR3 totals 15 residues. This chain joins TRBV7-9 and TRBJ2-3; TRBD2 aligns across 8 bases. This TCR was sampled from a human donor who received an intestinal transplant. The sequenced sample was unstimulated CD4+ T cells sorted from spleen or lymph node cells, obtained before intestinal transplant. This chain's CDR3 is CASSRFGGGTDTQYF. The CDR3 nucleotides are TGTGCCAGCAGCCGGTTCGGGGGGGGCACAGATACGCAGTATTTT.